This T cell receptor (beta chain) was identified in a study of cytomegalovirus exposure and HLA in healthy donors. Study-level points and caveats: Only CMV serostatus was available as immune exposure information.

The PCR ran on 60 Vbeta and 13 Jbeta primers. TCRdb's copy holds only in-frame clones and misses some; the assay was immunoSEQ multiplex PCR. The data show some 150,000 clones, with around 75% seen just once and 2.9% held by the top ten. As to this clone: Its antigen remains unidentified.

The CDR3 extends over 14 amino acids. CDR1 and CDR2 from the germline V gene are MNHEY and SVGAGI. After removal of 10 bases from V and 0 bases from J, the junction contained 8 bases not matched to a gene. The sample consisted of PBMCs. The sequence was obtained from a woman younger than 45 in good health and CMV-seronegative. This rearrangement joins TRBV6-5 to TRBJ1-1, with 7 bases matching TRBD1. CDR3 nucleotide sequence: TGTGCCATCTCCCGGGACAGCCTGAACACTGAAGCTTTCTTT. Protein product: CAISRDSLNTEAFF.